The 7 T cell receptor beta chains in this list originate from one sample, sequenced in a study of early T cells in non-severe SARS-CoV-2 infection. MiXCR was run by TCRdb on the 5' RACE reads, yielding one entry per CDR3 protein. Among about 83,000 distinct CDR3 sequences, roughly 12% were seen once, and the ten largest hold approximately 7%. Sequencing input: whole blood. All receptors derive from an adult who was a healthcare worker with PCR-confirmed SARS-CoV-2 infection or an uninfected control (not recorded which).

This clonotype was seen ten or more times. The V and J genes are TRBV5-1 and TRBJ2-7; 11 positions match TRBD2. Germline lookup yields CDR1 SGHRS and CDR2 YFSETQ. Losses at the gene ends were 0 bases for V and 5 bases for J; bases not matched to a gene: 7. The CDR3 is 16 residues long. The CDR3 sequence: CASSLGLAGGPHEQYF. CDR3 bases: TGCGCCAGCAGCTTGGGTCTAGCGGGAGGCCCCCACGAGCAGTACTTC.

This sequence joins TRBV9 and TRBJ1-4; 8 bases fit TRBD1. Trimming cost V 5 bases and J 4 bases; bases outside gene matches: 4. The CDR3 has 14 amino acids. Germline V gives CDR1 SGDLS, CDR2 YYNGEE. CDR3 amino acids: CASSETGGNEKLFF. The CDR3 coding sequence is TGTGCCAGCAGTGAAACAGGGGGTAATGAAAAACTGTTTTTT.

In this sample, this clonotype turned up many times. The V gene is TRBV3-1, the J gene TRBJ2-7; 8 positions agree with TRBD1. After removal of 5 bases from V and 6 bases from J, the junction contained 15 bases not matched to a gene. The CDR3 consists of 16 residues. Germline CDR1 is LGHDT and CDR2 is YNNKEL (reference sequence). The CDR3 nucleotides read TGTGCCAGCAGCACGCCTCGACAGGGGCCTTTTTCCGAGCAGTACTTC. Residues: CASSTPRQGPFSEQYF.

This clonotype was picked up one time. Possible read error: a much larger clone is one base away. The rearrangement links TRBV18 to TRBJ2-1; tentatively, D is TRBD1 (5 bases). The length of the CDR3 is 14 residues. Germline V CDR1 and CDR2: KGHSH, LQKENI. DNA for the CDR3: TGTGCCAGCTCACCAACGGCCTGGAACAGGATTTCCCCCTTC. The encoded protein is CASSPTAWNRISPF.

The sample holds many counts of this clonotype. This rearrangement joins TRBV20-1 to TRBJ1-1, with 9 bases matching TRBD1. The CDR3 spans 13 residues. Losses at the gene ends were 6 bases for V and 12 bases for J; bases not matched to a gene: 14. Germline CDR1 DFQATT, CDR2 SNEGSKA (reference sequence). The CDR3 DNA sequence: TGCAGTGCGAGCGGACAGGGGAGGGCGCGGACTTTCTTT. It encodes CSASGQGRARTFF.

The chain has TRBV9 and TRBJ1-1; D uncertain. This CDR3 contains 14 residues. V was cut by 1 base and J by 1 base, with 8 bases left in between. Germline CDR1 is SGDLS and CDR2 is YYNGEE. The CDR3 bases are TGTGCCAGCAGCGTAAGTCCGGAGAACACTGAAGCTTTCTTT. Protein: CASSVSPENTEAFF.

This chain links TRBV7-6 with TRBJ2-3, with D possibly being TRBD1 (5 bases). Between the trimmed V and J ends, which lost 4 bases and 9 bases, there was a span of 14 bases. Per the germline V gene, CDR1 is SGHVS and CDR2 is FNYEAQ. This CDR3 region has 13 residues. In nucleotides, the CDR3 is TGTGCCAGCAGCTCCTTTCCCGGACAAACGCAGTATTTT. Its protein is CASSSFPGQTQYF.